This T cell receptor beta chain was retrieved from a study of cytomegalovirus exposure and HLA in healthy donors. Using immunoSEQ multiplex PCR, the repertoire was profiled, and TCRdb retains in-frame clones only, with some absent. Of approximately 300,000 clones detected, 80% to 90% appear once; the ten largest clones hold more than 0.8%. The V end was cut by 3 bases, the J end by 2 bases, with 7 bases between. The V gene's germline CDR1 is SQVTM and CDR2 ANQGSEA. CDR3 length: 13 amino acids. Source material: PBMCs. The source of this sequence is a woman aged 18-29 years in good health and CMV-seronegative. The V and J genes are TRBV29-1 and TRBJ1-4; perhaps TRBD1 as D (5 bases). The CDR3 nucleotides are TGCAGCGTTGACAGGGTCACTAATGAAAAACTGTTTTTT. It encodes CSVDRVTNEKLFF.